Following are 9 T cell receptor beta chains from one sample sequenced in a study of regulatory T cells in long-lasting Graves disease. Libraries of TCR beta came from iRepertoire HTBI primers plus Arm-PCR of CDR3 regions. One entry per CDR3 protein results from TCRdb running MiXCR on the multiplex PCR reads. The data show about 620,000 distinct CDR3 sequences, roughly 15% seen once. Regarding time point: newly diagnosed GD, antithyroid drugs for less than 3 months. PBMC RNA was the source of the TCR library. These data were also filed under a second study, of T cells in Graves' hyperthyroidism and ophthalmopathy.

Sample: peripheral blood mononuclear cells (PBMCs), taken at new diagnosis, from a patient treated with antithyroid drugs. The receptor source for this set is a woman in her 30s with Graves disease.

This clonotype has just a few counts. In nucleotides, the CDR3 is TGCAGTGCTAAAACAGCCTACGAGCAGTACTTC. This codes for CSAKTAYEQYF. The chain is built from TRBV20-1 and TRBJ2-7; D ambiguous. This CDR3 is built from 11 residues. From germline, CDR1 is DFQATT and CDR2 SNEGSKA (reference sequence). V lost 4 bases and J 2 bases, leaving 6 bases between the germline ends.

This clonotype was observed many times. The chain combines TRBV30 with TRBJ1-2, with 8 bases identical to TRBD1. The CDR3 loop spans 12 amino acids. Looked up from germline, CDR1 is GTSNPN and CDR2 is SVGIG (reference sequence). V shed 3 bases, J shed 4 bases, and the junction held 1 base outside the gene matches. CDR3 region: CAWSRGPYGYTF. CDR3 in DNA: TGTGCCTGGAGCAGGGGGCCCTATGGCTACACCTTC. Together with reference TRBV30 and TRBJ1-2, the CDR3 gives the full variable domain: SQTIHQWPATLVQPVGSPLSLECTVEGTSNPNLYWYRQAAGRGLQLLFYSVGIGQISSEVPQNLSASRPQDRQFILSSKKLLLSDSGFYLCAWSRGPYGYTFGSGTRLTVV.

Many counts were recorded for this clonotype. The rearrangement uses TRBV28 and TRBJ2-7, with 8 bases lining up with TRBD2. Germline lookup yields CDR1 MDHEN and CDR2 SYDVKM. J lost 1 base, V lost 2 bases, and 4 bases had no gene match. The CDR3 spans 15 residues. The CDR3 DNA sequence: TGTGCCAGCAGTTTAACGCCTAGCGGGTCCTACGAGCAGTACTTC. It encodes CASSLTPSGSYEQYF.

This clonotype occurred a few times. The rearrangement uses TRBV6-1 and TRBJ1-5; TRBD1 is a possible D gene (5 bases). Germline V gene data show CDR1 as MNHNS and CDR2 as SASEGT. Trimming left V 6 bases short and J 3 bases short, with 9 bases between. This CDR3 contains 13 residues. The CDR3 reads CASRQQVNQPQHF. Written as DNA, the CDR3 is TGTGCCAGCAGACAACAGGTCAATCAGCCCCAGCATTTT.

The rearrangement joins TRBV5-1 to TRBJ2-2; D may be TRBD1 or TRBD2 (5 bases each). This CDR3 is 14 amino acids long. Trimming removed 5 bases at V and 5 bases at J, with 13 bases between. Germline V lookup: CDR1 SGHRS, CDR2 YFSETQ. The CDR3 spells CASSWSGPTGELFF. CDR3 nucleotide sequence: TGCGCCAGCAGTTGGTCGGGGCCGACCGGGGAGCTGTTTTTT.

This clonotype was found a few times. The rearrangement links TRBV4-2 to TRBJ2-2, with a possible D match to TRBD2 (5 bases). V gave up 2 bases and J gave up 7 bases, with 11 bases separating them. The CDR3 loop spans 14 amino acids. Germline CDR1 reads LGHNA; CDR2 reads YNFKEQ. Written as DNA, the CDR3 is TGTGCCAGCAGCCAAAAATCCGGGGACGGGGAGCTGTTTTTT. Its translation: CASSQKSGDGELFF.

This chain links TRBV5-1 with TRBJ1-1; D is ambiguous. This CDR3 has 13 residues. In germline, CDR1 is SGHRS, CDR2 YFSETQ. The V and J ends lost 1 base and 4 bases respectively, with 8 bases between them. CDR3 in DNA: TGCGCCAGCAGCTTGATGGACGGCACTGAAGCTTTCTTT. Protein: CASSLMDGTEAFF.

The chain joins TRBV3-1 to TRBJ2-3; no clear D. V lost 4 bases and J 0 bases, leaving 14 bases between the germline ends. CDR3 length equals 16 residues. Per the germline V gene, CDR1 is LGHDT and CDR2 is YNNKEL (reference sequence). The CDR3 nucleotides read TGTGCCAGCAGCCCAAAGTTCGCAGGAAGCACAGATACGCAGTATTTT. It translates to CASSPKFAGSTDTQYF.

The CDR3 protein is CSASGTEPNEQFF. The CDR3 region has the DNA TGCAGTGCTAGCGGGACGGAGCCCAATGAGCAGTTCTTC. The chain employs TRBV20-1 and TRBJ2-1; D tentatively reads TRBD1 or TRBD2 (5 bases each). The CDR3 length is 13 residues. From germline, CDR1 is DFQATT and CDR2 SNEGSKA (reference sequence). Trimming left V 3 bases short and J 6 bases short, with 12 bases between.